The following is a T cell receptor (beta chain) sequence with its context. Its target is unknown. Clones were sequenced by immunoSEQ multiplex PCR, and TCRdb holds only the in-frame ones, with some missing. This sample carries roughly 17,000 clones, roughly nine tenths of them seen once, and the ten largest clones take approximately 1.5%. This entry is derived from a study of lymphopenia after photon versus proton radiotherapy. General observations from the study: Photon-treated patients lost naive T cells and TCR diversity; proton-treated stayed stable.

The CDR3 loop spans 14 amino acids. V lost 6 bases, J lost 4 bases, and 8 bases stayed unmatched. Germline V gene sequence: CDR1 SEHNR, CDR2 FQNEAQ (reference sequence). The receptor was derived from a woman between 35 and 50 years old with cholangiocarcinoma. This chain joins TRBV7-9 and TRBJ2-7, with 8 bases aligning to TRBD1. Specimen: peripheral blood, collected from a patient treated with photon-based radiotherapy. The CDR3: CASSRQGKTYEQYF. In DNA form, the CDR3 reads TGTGCCAGCAGTCGACAGGGGAAGACGTACGAGCAGTACTTC.